This T cell receptor (beta chain) comes out of a study of Ad26.COV2.S vaccination and SARS-CoV-2 variants. V was trimmed by 1 base and J by 1 base, leaving 12 bases between them. The germline CDR1 and CDR2 sequences are SGHDT and YYEEEE. The CDR3 has 16 residues. Treatment described: around 19 received Ad26.COV2.S at low or high dose, single or two shots; roughly five received placebo; per-sample allocation not given. Sampling took place 63 days after the first vaccine or placebo injection. Expression of Wuhan-strain SARS-CoV-2 spike came from the Ad26 vector that formed the vaccine. Generated by immunoSEQ multiplex PCR, the TCRdb table keeps only in-frame clones and is missing some. This repertoire shows hundreds of thousands of clones, over 80% found once; its top ten account for approximately 1.6%.

Material: peripheral blood, obtained in a trial of Ad26.COV2.S vaccine versus placebo. This clonotype was obtained from a person aged 18 to 65 who received the Ad26.COV2.S COVID-19 vaccine or a placebo. V usage is TRBV5-6 and J usage is TRBJ1-3, with TRBD1 as a possible D gene (5 bases). CDR3 DNA: TGTGCCAGCAGCTTGAGGGTGGCAGGGTCTGGAAACACCATATATTTT. Translation gives CASSLRVAGSGNTIYF.